Detailed here is one T cell receptor beta chain. These data belong to a study of blood T cell repertoires in COVID-19. Across the study: There were acute and convalescent COVID-19 samples, and they came from the United States, Italy and Spain.

Seattle patients were enrolled during active infection and followed longitudinally. This CDR3 region has 16 residues. The germline V gene has CDR1 LGHNA and CDR2 YNFKEQ. V lost 3 bases, J lost 7 bases, and 10 bases stayed unmatched. In the authors' workflow: Scientists estimated how many nucleated cells there were by amplifying reference gene primers. Method: immunoSEQ multiplex PCR; TCRdb's copy keeps in-frame clones and lacks some. V and J calls and clone size are as listed in that table; D and trimming were resolved from the DNA. The sample contains more than 300,000 clones, about 88% of which appear only once.

J is TRBJ1-2 and V is TRBV4-2; 11 bases match TRBD1. Sequencing used peripheral blood. The receptor was derived from a woman aged 70-85 years with COVID-19, enrolled during active disease. CDR3 sequence: CASSQSGDRGISGYTF. Here the CDR3 DNA reads TGTGCCAGCAGCCAGAGCGGGGACAGGGGGATTTCTGGCTACACCTTC.